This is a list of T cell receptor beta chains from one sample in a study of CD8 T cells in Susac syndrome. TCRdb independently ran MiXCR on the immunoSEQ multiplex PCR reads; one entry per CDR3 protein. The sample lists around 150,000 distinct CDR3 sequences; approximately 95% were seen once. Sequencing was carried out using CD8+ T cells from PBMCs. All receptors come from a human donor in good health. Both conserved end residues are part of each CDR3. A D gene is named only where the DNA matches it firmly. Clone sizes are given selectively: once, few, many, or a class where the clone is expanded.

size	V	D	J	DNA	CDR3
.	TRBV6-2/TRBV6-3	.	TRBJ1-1	TGTGCCAGCAGTTACGTAGGGACGAACACTGAAGCTTTCTTT	CASSYVGTNTEAFF
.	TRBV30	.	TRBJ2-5	TGTGCCTGGAGTGCAACAGGGATTCAAGAGACCCAGTACTTC	CAWSATGIQETQYF
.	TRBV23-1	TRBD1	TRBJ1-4	TGCGCCAGCGGACTCGACAGGGGGTCGACTAATGAAAAACTGTTTTTT	CASGLDRGSTNEKLFF
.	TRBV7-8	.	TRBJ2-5	TGTGCCAGCTGCCCTTTGGCCGCCGGGGAGACCCAGTACTTC	CASCPLAAGETQYF
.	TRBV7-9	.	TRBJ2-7	TGTGCCAGCAGTCCAATAGCCTACGAGCAGTACTTC	CASSPIAYEQYF
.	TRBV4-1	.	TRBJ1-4	TGCGCCAGCAGCCAACAACCTTGGACAGCGGAAAAACTGTTTTTT	CASSQQPWTAEKLFF
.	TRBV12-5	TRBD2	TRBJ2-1	TGTGCTAGTGGTTCTGGACTAGCGGGAGGGTGGAATGAGCAGTTCTTC	CASGSGLAGGWNEQFF
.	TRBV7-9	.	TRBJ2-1	TGTGCCAGCAGCTTCCTTCCTCTAGCATTCAATGAGCAGTTCTTC	CASSFLPLAFNEQFF
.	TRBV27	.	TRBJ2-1	TGTGCCAGCAGTTTAAACTGGAGGGCCAATGAGCAGTTCTTC	CASSLNWRANEQFF
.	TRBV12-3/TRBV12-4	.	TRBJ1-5	TGTGCCAGCAGTTCGGGGGGGATTCAGCCCCAGCATTTT	CASSSGGIQPQHF
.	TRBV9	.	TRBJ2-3	TGTGCCAGCAGTGTCGGCACAGATACGCAGTATTTT	CASSVGTDTQYF
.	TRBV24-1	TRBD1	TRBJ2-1	TGTGCCACGCGGACAGGGGGCACGGATGAGCAGTTCTTC	CATRTGGTDEQFF
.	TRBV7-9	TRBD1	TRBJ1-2	TGTGCCAGCAGTCGACCCCCCGGACAGGGGTATAACTATGGCTACACCTTC	CASSRPPGQGYNYGYTF
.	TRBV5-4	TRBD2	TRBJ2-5	TGTGCCAGCAGTTCCGGGACTAGCGGGAGTGGCCAAGAGACCCAGTACTTC	CASSSGTSGSGQETQYF
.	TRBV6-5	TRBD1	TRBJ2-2	TGTGCCAGCAGTTCACTACAGGGGAGCACCGGGGAGCTGTTTTTT	CASSSLQGSTGELFF
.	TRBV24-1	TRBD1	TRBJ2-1	TGTGCCACCAGTGAACCTGGACAGGCCAAGCAGTTCTTC	CATSEPGQAKQFF
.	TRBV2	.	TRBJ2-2	TGTGCCAGCAGTGAAGCCGTGGACACGAACACCGGGGAGCTGTTTTTT	CASSEAVDTNTGELFF
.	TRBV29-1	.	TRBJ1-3	TGCAGCGTCCAACTGGGAGAGTCTGGAAACACCATATATTTT	CSVQLGESGNTIYF
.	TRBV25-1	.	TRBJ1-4	TGTGCCAGCGAGGACAGCGCTAATGAAAAACTGTTTTTT	CASEDSANEKLFF
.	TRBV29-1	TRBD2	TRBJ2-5	TGCAGCGTTAGTAGCGGGATCGGGGGAGAGACCCAGTACTTC	CSVSSGIGGETQYF
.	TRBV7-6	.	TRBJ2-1	TGTGCCAGCACCTCGGGGAGCGGCCCCTACAATGAGCAGTTCTTC	CASTSGSGPYNEQFF
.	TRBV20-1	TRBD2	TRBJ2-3	TGCAGTGCTGTCTTAACTAGCGGCACAGATACGCAGTATTTT	CSAVLTSGTDTQYF
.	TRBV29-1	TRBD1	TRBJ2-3	TGCAGCGTTGAACATCCGGGACAGGGGGCTGCAGATACGCAGTATTTT	CSVEHPGQGAADTQYF
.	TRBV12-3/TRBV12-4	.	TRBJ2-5	TGTGCCAGCAGTAGCATCGACAGAAAAGAGACCCAGTACTTC	CASSSIDRKETQYF
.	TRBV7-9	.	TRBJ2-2	TGTACCAGCAGCACGGGGACCAACGGGGAGCTGTTTTTT	CTSSTGTNGELFF
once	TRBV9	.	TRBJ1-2	TGTGCCAGCAGCTCAATAACAGGGTTTGGTGGCTACACCTTC	CASSSITGFGGYTF
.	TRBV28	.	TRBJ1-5	TGTGCCAGCACAAACTGGGGGATCAGCAATCAGCCCCAGCATTTT	CASTNWGISNQPQHF
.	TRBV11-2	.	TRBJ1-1	TGTGCCAGCAGCTTAGATCAGGCAGTGAACACTGAAGCTTTCTTT	CASSLDQAVNTEAFF
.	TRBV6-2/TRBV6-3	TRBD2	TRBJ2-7	TGTGCCAGCAGCATTAGCGGGCTCGAGCAGTACTTC	CASSISGLEQYF
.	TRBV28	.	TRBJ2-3	TGTGCCAGCAGTTTAGTCTTGGTAAAAGGCACAGATACGCAGTATTTT	CASSLVLVKGTDTQYF
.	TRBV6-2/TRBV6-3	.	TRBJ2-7	TGTGCCAGCAGTTACAGTGCCTACGAGCAGTACTTC	CASSYSAYEQYF
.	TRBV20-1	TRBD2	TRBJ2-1	TGCAGTGCAACCGGGACTAGCCTAAATGAGCAGTTCTTC	CSATGTSLNEQFF
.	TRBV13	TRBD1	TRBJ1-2	TGTGCCAGCAGCTTTACCTGGGACAGGAGAAGGGGCTACACCTTC	CASSFTWDRRRGYTF
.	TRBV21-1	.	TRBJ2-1	TGTGCCAGCAGCATTGGGTCGGGGGACAGGGGGTATCGTGAGCAGTTCTTC	CASSIGSGDRGYREQFF
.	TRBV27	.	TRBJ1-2	TGTGCCAGCAGTTTATCCACTCACAGCTATGGCTACACCTTC	CASSLSTHSYGYTF
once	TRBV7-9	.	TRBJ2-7	TGTGCCAGCAGCGTCAGACCTCAGGGGCTCTCCTACGAGCAGTACTTC	CASSVRPQGLSYEQYF
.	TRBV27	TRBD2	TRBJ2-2	TGTGCCAGCAGTTTGCGGGGGGTTGGGACCGGGGAGCTGTTTTTT	CASSLRGVGTGELFF
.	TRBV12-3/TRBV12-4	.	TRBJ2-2	TGTGCCAGCAGTCTCCGGGACGGGCAGTTTTTT	CASSLRDGQFF
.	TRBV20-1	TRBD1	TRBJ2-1	TGCAGTGCTCCCGACAGGGGACTTTACAATGAGCAGTTCTTC	CSAPDRGLYNEQFF
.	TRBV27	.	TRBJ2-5	TGTGCCAGCAGTTTTTATCCTAGTGAAGAGACCCAGTACTTC	CASSFYPSEETQYF
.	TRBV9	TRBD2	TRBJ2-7	TGTGCCAGCAGCGTAAAACTAGCGGGGGACGAGCAGTACTTC	CASSVKLAGDEQYF
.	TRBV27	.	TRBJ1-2	TGTGCCAGCAGCCCTGGCGGGATGGGAGGCTACACCTTC	CASSPGGMGGYTF
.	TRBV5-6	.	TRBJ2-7	TGTGCCAGCAGCCTTAGGAGGGATGTCTACGAGCAGTACTTC	CASSLRRDVYEQYF
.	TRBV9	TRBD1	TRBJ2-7	TGTGCCAGCAGCCCCTGGGACAGGTCCTACGAGCAGTACTTC	CASSPWDRSYEQYF
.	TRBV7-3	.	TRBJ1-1	TGTGCCAGCAGCTTAAGGCCGACAGGCCCCACTGAAGCTTTCTTT	CASSLRPTGPTEAFF